This TCR beta chain was identified during a study of T cell responses to AZD1222 COVID-19 vaccine. Study conclusions and caveats: Just a handful of people given AZD1222 tested seropositive at baseline. All repertoire sampling was performed exclusively after the peak T cell response.

The germline gives CDR1 LNHDA, CDR2 SQIVND (reference sequence). V shed 2 bases, J shed 4 bases, and the junction held 7 bases outside the gene matches. The CDR3 is 16 amino acids. Method: immunoSEQ multiplex PCR; TCRdb's copy keeps in-frame clones and lacks some. The table shows roughly 170,000 clones, with approximately 94% occurring only once. This clone was observed a single time. Antigen: not known. The sequencing used peripheral blood, collected 28 days after the second AZD1222 dose. The receptor comes from an adult who received the AZD1222 COVID-19 vaccine. The J gene is TRBJ2-2, the V gene TRBV19; 7 bases match TRBD1. This CDR3 is CASSIITGQSTGELFF. In DNA form, the CDR3 reads TGTGCCAGTAGTATAATCACGGGACAGTCCACCGGGGAGCTGTTTTTT.